These 17 T cell receptor beta chains were sequenced from one sample in a study of T cell changes during pregnancy in multiple sclerosis. Assay used: immunoSEQ multiplex PCR; TCRdb lists only in-frame clones, some missing. The sample records tens of thousands of clones, 90% to 95% being singletons. Specimen: peripheral blood, collected in the second trimester of pregnancy. These receptors came from a female donor in good health, enrolled as a control in a pregnancy study.

The gene calls are TRBV27 and TRBJ1-6; the match to TRBD1 covers 9 bases. Trimming cost V 6 bases and J 3 bases; bases outside gene matches: 9. Germline V gene data show CDR1 as MNHEY and CDR2 as SMNVEV (reference sequence). The length of the CDR3 is 17 residues. The CDR3 bases are TGTGCCAGCAGCTCCTTAGACAGGGGGATCTATAATTCACCCCTCCACTTT. It encodes CASSSLDRGIYNSPLHF.

This chain links TRBV4-1 with TRBJ2-7; a possible D gene is TRBD2 (6 bases). This CDR3 region has 15 residues. Germline V gene sequence: CDR1 MGHRA, CDR2 YSYEKL. The V end lost 5 bases, the J end lost 5 bases, and 19 bases lay between the germline ends. The CDR3 here is CASSLGLGNFNEQYF. The CDR3 DNA is TGCGCCAGCAGCTTGGGACTGGGGAATTTTAACGAGCAGTACTTC.

This clone appeared once. The rearrangement uses TRBV4-3 and TRBJ1-1, with unresolved D. The V gene's germline CDR1 is LGHNA and CDR2 YSLEER. The V end was cut by 1 base, the J end by 1 base, with 7 bases between. This CDR3 is built from 14 residues. DNA for the CDR3: TGCGCCAGCAGCCAAGGGGGAGGGAACACTGAAGCTTTCTTT. Residues: CASSQGGGNTEAFF.

The CDR3 here is CASSIITGTGPNEQFF. The CDR3 region has the DNA TGTGCCAGTAGTATAATTACCGGGACAGGGCCCAATGAGCAGTTCTTC. The rearrangement links TRBV19 to TRBJ2-1, with 9 bases fitting TRBD1. Trimming at V came to 2 bases and at J to 6 bases, leaving 8 bases not matched to a gene. In germline, CDR1 is LNHDA, CDR2 SQIVND (reference sequence). CDR3 length equals 16 residues.

The chain has TRBV6-5 and TRBJ2-1; a possible D gene is TRBD1 (6 bases). V was shortened by 6 bases and J by 0 bases, with 9 bases between the two germline ends. This CDR3 spans 14 amino acids. CDR1 MNHEY and CDR2 SVGAGI come from the germline V gene. CDR3 region: CASRGASSYNEQFF. In nucleotides, the CDR3 is TGTGCCAGCAGGGGGGCGAGCTCCTACAATGAGCAGTTCTTC.

This clone was detected a few times. This chain connects TRBV29-1 to TRBJ1-1, with 7 bases that match TRBD1. The CDR3 is 15 residues long. The V gene's germline CDR1 is SQVTM and CDR2 ANQGSEA. Losses at the gene ends were 1 base for V and 1 base for J; bases not matched to a gene: 6. The CDR3 loop is CSVEVRGQTNTEAFF. The CDR3 bases are TGCAGCGTTGAAGTACGGGGACAGACGAACACTGAAGCTTTCTTT.

The chain links TRBV7-9 to TRBJ1-4; 8 bases match TRBD1. This CDR3 has 13 amino acids. The germline gives CDR1 SEHNR, CDR2 FQNEAQ (reference sequence). J was trimmed by 6 bases and V by 5 bases; bases with no gene match: 2. The CDR3, as DNA: TGTGCCAGCAGCACGGGACAGGATGAAAAACTGTTTTTT. This encodes CASSTGQDEKLFF.

The rearrangement joins TRBV7-2 to TRBJ2-7; possible D gene TRBD1, 6 bases. Per the germline V gene, CDR1 is SGHTA and CDR2 is FQGNSA. With 7 bases removed from V and 3 bases from J, the gap between germline ends came to 13 bases. The CDR3 contains 13 residues. The CDR3 bases are TGTGCCAGCACCTCCGGGACAAGCTACGAGCAGTACTTC. Residues: CASTSGTSYEQYF.

The chain has TRBV7-9 and TRBJ1-1; 8 bases fit TRBD1. The CDR3 consists of 14 residues. CDR1 and CDR2 from the germline V gene are SEHNR and FQNEAQ (reference sequence). J was trimmed by 3 bases and V by 4 bases; bases with no gene match: 4. The CDR3 nucleotides read TGTGCCAGCAGCTGGGGACAGGTGGACACTGAAGCTTTCTTT. This encodes CASSWGQVDTEAFF. The variable domain in full, completed from reference TRBV7-9 and TRBJ1-1, reads DTGVSQNPRHKITKRGQNVTFRCDPISEHNRLYWYRQTLGQGPEFLTYFQNEAQLEKSRLLSDRFSAERPKGSFSTLEIQRTEQGDSAMYLCASSWGQVDTEAFFGQGTRLTVV.

V usage is TRBV6-6 and J usage is TRBJ1-4; 9 bases match TRBD1. Trimming at V came to 5 bases and at J to 7 bases, leaving 11 bases not matched to a gene. The germline V gene has CDR1 MNHNY and CDR2 SVGAGI (reference sequence). The CDR3 has 16 amino acids. CDR3 residues: CASSAPPGTGPEKLFF. The CDR3 DNA sequence: TGTGCCAGCAGTGCTCCTCCGGGGACAGGGCCTGAAAAACTGTTTTTT.

This chain uses TRBV30 with TRBJ1-2; D gene uncertain. The germline gives CDR1 GTSNPN, CDR2 SVGIG (reference sequence). This CDR3 has 13 amino acids. The germline V and J ends were trimmed by 3 bases and 0 bases, with 8 bases remaining between them. CDR3 residues: CAWSLTTNYGYTF. The DNA of the CDR3 is TGTGCCTGGAGCCTGACAACTAACTATGGCTACACCTTC.

The chain has TRBV19 and TRBJ1-5; 7 bases align to TRBD1. The length of the CDR3 is 15 residues. The germline CDR1 and CDR2 sequences are LNHDA and SQIVND (reference sequence). V trimming: 6 bases; J trimming: 0 bases; junction bases outside the gene matches: 5. The DNA for the CDR3 is TGTGCCAGTAGCCTCACAGGGGTTAGCAATCAGCCCCAGCATTTT. Translated: CASSLTGVSNQPQHF. Full variable domain (missing parts from reference TRBV19 and TRBJ1-5): DGGITQSPKYLFRKEGQNVTLSCEQNLNHDAMYWYRQDPGQGLRLIYYSQIVNDFQKGDIAEGYSVSREKKESFPLTVTSAQKNPTAFYLCASSLTGVSNQPQHFGDGTRLSIL.

The CDR3 is CASSLAAGGNQPQHF. DNA for the CDR3: TGTGCCAGCAGCTTGGCCGCGGGGGGCAATCAGCCCCAGCATTTT. The V and J genes are TRBV5-5 and TRBJ1-5; D possibly corresponds to TRBD1 (5 bases). V was shortened by 0 bases and J by 2 bases, with 9 bases between the two germline ends. Germline CDR1 SGHKS, CDR2 YYEKEE (reference sequence). The CDR3 runs 15 residues. Variable domain in full (rest from reference TRBV5-5 and TRBJ1-5): DAGVTQSPTHLIKTRGQQVTLRCSPISGHKSVSWYQQVLGQGPQFIFQYYEKEERGRGNFPDRFSARQFPNYSSELNVNALLLGDSALYLCASSLAAGGNQPQHFGDGTRLSIL.

V usage is TRBV10-3 and J usage is TRBJ2-1, with D uncertain. The germline V gene encodes CDR1 ENHRY and CDR2 SYGVKD. The CDR3 has 11 residues. Trimming stripped 4 bases from V and 5 bases from J, with 3 bases between. CDR3 region: CAISVNNEQFF. As DNA, the CDR3 is TGTGCCATCAGTGTAAACAATGAGCAGTTCTTC.

The chain combines TRBV7-2 with TRBJ2-5; 11 bases map to TRBD2. This CDR3 spans 15 amino acids. V lost 5 bases and J lost 4; bases outside the gene matches: 6. The germline V gene has CDR1 SGHTA and CDR2 FQGNSA. The CDR3 sequence is CASSTYSGGGETQYF. The CDR3 nucleotides read TGTGCCAGCAGCACCTATAGCGGGGGGGGAGAGACCCAGTACTTC.

V gene TRBV7-3 combines with J gene TRBJ2-5, with no clear D. V was clipped by 2 bases and J by 6 bases, with 10 bases between them. CDR1 SGHTA and CDR2 FQGTGA come from the germline V gene. This CDR3 contains 13 residues. The CDR3 bases are TGTGCCAGCAGCTTATCGGCAGGAAAGACCCAGTACTTC. Its translation is CASSLSAGKTQYF.

The rearrangement joins TRBV7-3 to TRBJ2-2; no reliable D call. This CDR3 has 14 amino acids. V was shortened by 5 bases and J by 6 bases, with 13 bases between the two germline ends. CDR1 is SGHTA and CDR2 is FQGTGA in the germline V gene. The CDR3 region is CASSVMAIPGELFF. In nucleotides, the CDR3 is TGTGCCAGCAGCGTTATGGCAATCCCCGGGGAGCTGTTTTTT.